This T cell receptor (beta chain) was identified in a study of blood T cell repertoires in COVID-19. The protocol was immunoSEQ multiplex PCR, while the TCRdb copy is restricted to in-frame clones and leaves out a portion. The table records approximately 150,000 clones, 84% of them present only once. The junction had 2 bases not matched to a gene; V was cut back by 0 bases and J by 4 bases. Germline loops: CDR1 SGDLS, CDR2 YYNGEE. The CDR3 is 15 residues long. The chain recombines TRBV9 with TRBJ2-7, with TRBD2 matching 12 bases. The sequence came from a woman aged 80 or over with COVID-19, enrolled during active disease. Sequenced material: peripheral blood. CDR3 bases: TGTGCCAGCAGCGTAGGACTAGCGGGAGAGTACGAGCAGTACTTC. This codes for CASSVGLAGEYEQYF.